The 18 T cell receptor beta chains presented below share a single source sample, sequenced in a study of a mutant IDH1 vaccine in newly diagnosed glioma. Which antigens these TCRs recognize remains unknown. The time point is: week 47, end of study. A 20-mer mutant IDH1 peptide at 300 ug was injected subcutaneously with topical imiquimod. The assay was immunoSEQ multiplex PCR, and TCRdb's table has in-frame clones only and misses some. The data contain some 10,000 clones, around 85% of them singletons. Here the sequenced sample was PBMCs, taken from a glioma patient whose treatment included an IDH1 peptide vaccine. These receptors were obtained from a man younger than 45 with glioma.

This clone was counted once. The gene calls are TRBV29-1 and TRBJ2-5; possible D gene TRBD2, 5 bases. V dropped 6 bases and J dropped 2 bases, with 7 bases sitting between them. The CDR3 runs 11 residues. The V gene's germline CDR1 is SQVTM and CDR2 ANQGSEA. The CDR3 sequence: CSVREQETQYF. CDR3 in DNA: TGCAGCGTGAGGGAGCAAGAGACCCAGTACTTC.

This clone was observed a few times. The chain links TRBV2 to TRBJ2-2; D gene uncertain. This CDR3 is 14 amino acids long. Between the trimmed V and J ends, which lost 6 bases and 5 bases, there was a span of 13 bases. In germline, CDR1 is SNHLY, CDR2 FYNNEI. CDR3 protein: CASSTPLITGELFF. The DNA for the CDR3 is TGTGCCAGCAGCACCCCCCTTATTACCGGGGAGCTGTTTTTT.

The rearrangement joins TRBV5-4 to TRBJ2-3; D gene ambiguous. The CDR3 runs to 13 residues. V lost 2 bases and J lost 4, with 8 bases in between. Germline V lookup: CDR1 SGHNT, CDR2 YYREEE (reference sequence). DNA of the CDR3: TGTGCCAGCAGCTTCTTTCAGGCAGATACGCAGTATTTT. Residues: CASSFFQADTQYF.

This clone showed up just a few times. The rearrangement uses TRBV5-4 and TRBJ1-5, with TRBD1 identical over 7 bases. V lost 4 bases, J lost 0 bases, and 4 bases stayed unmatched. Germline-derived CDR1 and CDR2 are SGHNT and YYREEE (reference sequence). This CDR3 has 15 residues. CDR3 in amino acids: CASSPGQNSNQPQHF. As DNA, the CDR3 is TGTGCCAGCAGCCCGGGACAGAATAGCAATCAGCCCCAGCATTTT.

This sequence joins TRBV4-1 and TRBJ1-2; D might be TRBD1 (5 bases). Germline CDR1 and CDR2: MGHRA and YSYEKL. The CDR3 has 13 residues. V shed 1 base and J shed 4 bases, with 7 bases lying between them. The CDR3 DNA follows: TGCGCCAGCAGCCAAGGACAGTTCTATGGCTACACCTTC. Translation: CASSQGQFYGYTF.

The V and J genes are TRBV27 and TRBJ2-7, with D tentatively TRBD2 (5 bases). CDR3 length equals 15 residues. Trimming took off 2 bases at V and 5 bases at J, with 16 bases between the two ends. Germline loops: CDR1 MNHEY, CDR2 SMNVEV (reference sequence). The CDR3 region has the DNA TGTGCCAGCAGTTTAAGGTTAGGGAGTCCCCACGAGCAGTACTTC. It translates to CASSLRLGSPHEQYF.

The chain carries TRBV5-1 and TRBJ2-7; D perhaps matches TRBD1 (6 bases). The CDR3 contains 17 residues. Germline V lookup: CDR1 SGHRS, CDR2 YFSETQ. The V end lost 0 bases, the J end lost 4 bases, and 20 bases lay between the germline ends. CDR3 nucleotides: TGCGCCAGCAGCTTGGAGAGTGTGGGGGACACGCCATACGAGCAGTACTTC. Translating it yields CASSLESVGDTPYEQYF.

CDR3 sequence (DNA): TGTGCCAGCAGCTTGGCGGTCTCAGAGACCCAGTACTTC. Translated, it gives CASSLAVSETQYF. The chain links TRBV5-5 to TRBJ2-5; D not certain. Germline-derived CDR1 and CDR2 are SGHKS and YYEKEE (reference sequence). The CDR3 spans 13 residues. Trimming removed 0 bases at V and 4 bases at J, with 7 bases between.

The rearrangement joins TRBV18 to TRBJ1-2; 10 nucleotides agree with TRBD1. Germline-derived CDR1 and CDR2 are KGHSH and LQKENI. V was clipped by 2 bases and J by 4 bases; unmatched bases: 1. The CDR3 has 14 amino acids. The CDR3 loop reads CASSPRDRGYGYTF. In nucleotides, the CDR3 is TGTGCCAGCTCACCAAGGGACAGGGGCTATGGCTACACCTTC.

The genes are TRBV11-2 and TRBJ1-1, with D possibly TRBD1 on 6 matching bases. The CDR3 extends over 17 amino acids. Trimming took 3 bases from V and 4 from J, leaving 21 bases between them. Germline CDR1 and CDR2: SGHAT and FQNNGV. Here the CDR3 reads CASSFGGGDPRSTEAFF. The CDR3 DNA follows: TGTGCCAGCAGCTTCGGGGGCGGCGACCCCAGGTCCACTGAAGCTTTCTTT.

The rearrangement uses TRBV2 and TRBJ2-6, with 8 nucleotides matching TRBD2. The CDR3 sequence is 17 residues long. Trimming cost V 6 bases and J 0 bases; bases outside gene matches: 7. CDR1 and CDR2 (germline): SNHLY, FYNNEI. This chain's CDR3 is CASREREWSSGANVLTF. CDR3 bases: TGTGCCAGCAGAGAGCGGGAGTGGAGCTCTGGGGCCAACGTCCTGACTTTC.

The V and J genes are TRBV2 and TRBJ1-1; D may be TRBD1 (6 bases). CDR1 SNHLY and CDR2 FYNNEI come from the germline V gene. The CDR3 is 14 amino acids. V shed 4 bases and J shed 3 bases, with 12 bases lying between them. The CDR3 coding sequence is TGTGCCAGCAGTGTCAGGGGCGCGGACACTGAAGCTTTCTTT. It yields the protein CASSVRGADTEAFF.

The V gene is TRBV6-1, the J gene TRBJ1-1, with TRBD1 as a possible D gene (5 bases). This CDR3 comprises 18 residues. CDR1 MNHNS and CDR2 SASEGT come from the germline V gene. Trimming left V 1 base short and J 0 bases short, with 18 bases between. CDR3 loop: CASSEELRADTMNTEAFF. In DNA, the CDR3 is TGTGCCAGCAGTGAAGAGTTGAGGGCGGACACTATGAACACTGAAGCTTTCTTT.

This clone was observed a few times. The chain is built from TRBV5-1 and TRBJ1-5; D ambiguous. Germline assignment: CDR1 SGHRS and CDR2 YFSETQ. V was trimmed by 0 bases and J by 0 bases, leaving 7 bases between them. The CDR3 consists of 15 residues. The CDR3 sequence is CASSLDSHSNQPQHF. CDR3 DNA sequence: TGCGCCAGCAGCTTGGACAGCCATAGCAATCAGCCCCAGCATTTT.

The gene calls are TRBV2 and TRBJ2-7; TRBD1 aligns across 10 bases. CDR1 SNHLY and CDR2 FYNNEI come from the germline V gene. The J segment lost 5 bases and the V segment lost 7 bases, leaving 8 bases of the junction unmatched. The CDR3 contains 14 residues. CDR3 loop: CASNPGTGDDEQYF. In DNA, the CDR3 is TGTGCCAGCAACCCCGGGACAGGGGATGACGAGCAGTACTTC.

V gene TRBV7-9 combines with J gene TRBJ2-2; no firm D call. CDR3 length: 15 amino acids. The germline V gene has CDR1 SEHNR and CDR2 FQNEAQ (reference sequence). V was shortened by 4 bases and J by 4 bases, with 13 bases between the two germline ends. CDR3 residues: CASSSGPTFTGELFF. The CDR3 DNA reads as TGTGCCAGCAGCTCCGGCCCTACGTTCACCGGGGAGCTGTTTTTT.

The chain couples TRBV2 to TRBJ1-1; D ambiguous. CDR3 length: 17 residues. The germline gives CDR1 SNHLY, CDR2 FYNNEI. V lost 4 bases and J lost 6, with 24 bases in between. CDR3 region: CASSASTRGMRIPEAFF. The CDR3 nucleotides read TGTGCCAGCAGTGCTTCGACTCGAGGAATGAGGATCCCTGAAGCTTTCTTT.

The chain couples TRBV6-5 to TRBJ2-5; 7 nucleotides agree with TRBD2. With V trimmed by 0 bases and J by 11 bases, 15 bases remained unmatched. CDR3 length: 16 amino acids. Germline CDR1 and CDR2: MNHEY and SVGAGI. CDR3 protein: CASSYSISAGVGEQYF. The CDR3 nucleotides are TGTGCCAGCAGTTACTCGATATCGGCGGGAGTAGGGGAGCAGTACTTC.